Given below is one T cell receptor beta chain in context. The specificity of this receptor is unknown. Per-base qualities were not stored, and no clone one base away is much larger. Each collaborating institution followed its own protocols to collect whole blood in K2EDTA tubes. Collaborator samples were shipped for TCRbeta analysis as frozen whole blood, isolated PBMCs, or DNA extracted from either sample type. The data were obtained in a study of blood T cell repertoires in COVID-19 (dated by TCRdb to 2020 to 2021). At the level of the whole study: Samples from collaborators originated in the United States, Italy and Spain and spanned both the acute and convalescent phases of COVID-19. The samples were drawn from two sources: the first 160 participants of the ongoing ImmuneRACE study, and 1,000 to 1,500 subjects contributed by 6 global collaborators. Nearly every sample came with metadata listing a de-identified subject ID, COVID-19 status, age in years and sex. The prospective study material was composed of cDNA or gDNA derived from T cells, B-cell-depleted T cells, or PBMCs. The repertoires were made available in a free public database intended to serve as a resource for research on the immune response to SARS-CoV-2. Where available, HLA class I and class II types were taken from metadata supplied by the sample provider and were not determined by assay-based typing. The dataset comprised deeply sampled blood TCRbeta repertoires from subjects exposed to, actively infected with, or recovered from COVID-19. The full study reports these points: The quantity of clinical and demographic metadata differed by source and by participant and was supplied without curation.

TCRbeta CDR3 regions were amplified from genomic DNA using the immunoSEQ Assay, a bias-controlled multiplex PCR. The authors processed their data as follows. The number of nucleated cells in each sample was estimated by amplification of reference gene primers within the assay. To quantify the absolute abundance of each unique TCRbeta CDR3 rearrangement, sequence reads were collapsed and filtered. Productive Simpson clonality was computed per sample as the square root of Simpson's diversity index over productive rearrangements. In its TCRdb copy, this immuneACCESS table keeps in-frame sequences only and misses some clones. Where compared with another copy, unresolved V genes explain less than half of these, and the others have no known cause. The DNA gave D and trimming, while V, J and clone size come from that table. The sample records roughly 280,000 clones, around 86% of which are singletons. Under 2.5% of the sample lies in the top ten.

The sample taken for sequencing was peripheral blood. The clonotype comes from a man aged 45-60 years with acute or convalescent COVID-19.

The DNA reads TGTGCCTGGACGGGACACCCGAACACTGAAGCTTTCTTT. This gives the protein CAWTGHPNTEAFF. The sequence links TRBV30 to TRBJ1-1, and the D gene may be TRBD1, 6 bases matching. V and J lose 4 bases and 1 base, and a span of 10 bases separates them. Via the germline V gene (reference sequence), CDR1 is GTSNPN and CDR2 SVGIG. From the cysteine up to the phenylalanine, the CDR3 has a length of 13 residues. CDR3 DNA is the only sequence kept; it has 39 bases, read in frame from the first base.